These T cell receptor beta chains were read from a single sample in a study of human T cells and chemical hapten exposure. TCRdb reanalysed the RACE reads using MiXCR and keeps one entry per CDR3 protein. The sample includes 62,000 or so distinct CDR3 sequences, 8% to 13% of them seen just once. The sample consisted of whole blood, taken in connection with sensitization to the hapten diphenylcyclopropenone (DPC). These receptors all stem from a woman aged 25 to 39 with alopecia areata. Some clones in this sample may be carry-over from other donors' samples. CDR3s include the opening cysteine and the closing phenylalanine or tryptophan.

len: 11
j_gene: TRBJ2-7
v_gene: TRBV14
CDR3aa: CASSQGQLEYF

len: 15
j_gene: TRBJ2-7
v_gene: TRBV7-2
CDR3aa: CASSPSGRVSYEQYF

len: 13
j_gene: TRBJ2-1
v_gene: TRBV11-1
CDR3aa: CASSPLAYNEQFF

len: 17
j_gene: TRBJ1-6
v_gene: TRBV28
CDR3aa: CASSSWTGLRGNSPLHF

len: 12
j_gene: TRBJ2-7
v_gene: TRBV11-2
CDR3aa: CASSLGNYEQYF

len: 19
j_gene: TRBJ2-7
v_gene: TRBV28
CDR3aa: CASSPSGGGFSGSAYEQYF

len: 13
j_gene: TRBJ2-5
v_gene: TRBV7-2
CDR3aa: CASSWTNKETQYF

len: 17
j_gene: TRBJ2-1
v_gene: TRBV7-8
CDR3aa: CASSLGASGGSYNEQFF

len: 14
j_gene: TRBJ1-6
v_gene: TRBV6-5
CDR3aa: CASSYSTPRAPLHF

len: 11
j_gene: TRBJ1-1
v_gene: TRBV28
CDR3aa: CASGWGTEAFF

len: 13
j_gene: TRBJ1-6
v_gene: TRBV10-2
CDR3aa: CASSEGQHKPLHF

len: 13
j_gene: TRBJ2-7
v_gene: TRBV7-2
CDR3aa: CASSFLAGGEQYF

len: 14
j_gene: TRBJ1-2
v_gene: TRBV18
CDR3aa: CASSPPGQADGYTF

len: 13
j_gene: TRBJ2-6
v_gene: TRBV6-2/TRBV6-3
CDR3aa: CASTDSGANVLTF

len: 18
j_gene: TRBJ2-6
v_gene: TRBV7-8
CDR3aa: CASIPGGYPGSGANVLTF

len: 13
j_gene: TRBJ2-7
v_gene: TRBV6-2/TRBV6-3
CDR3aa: CASSLDRVYEQYF

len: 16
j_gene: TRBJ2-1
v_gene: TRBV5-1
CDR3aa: CASSLVPELQGREQFF

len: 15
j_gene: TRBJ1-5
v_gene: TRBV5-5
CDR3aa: CASSSSPGRNQPQHF

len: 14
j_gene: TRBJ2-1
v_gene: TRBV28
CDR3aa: CASSPASVGNEQFF

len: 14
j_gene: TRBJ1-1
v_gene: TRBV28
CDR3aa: CASSVGFGHTEAFF

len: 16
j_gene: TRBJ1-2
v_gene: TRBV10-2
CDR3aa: CASSESNSLGYYGYTF

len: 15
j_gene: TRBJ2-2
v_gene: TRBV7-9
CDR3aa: CASPLTSTNTGELFF

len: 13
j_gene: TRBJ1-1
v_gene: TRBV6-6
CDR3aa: CASSYSDRLEAFF

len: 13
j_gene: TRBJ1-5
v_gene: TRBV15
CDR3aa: CATSRERRQPQHF

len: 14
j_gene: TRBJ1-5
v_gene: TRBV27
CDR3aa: CASSLYRGAQPQHF

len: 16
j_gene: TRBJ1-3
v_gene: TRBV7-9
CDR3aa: CASTPGTGFSGNTIYF

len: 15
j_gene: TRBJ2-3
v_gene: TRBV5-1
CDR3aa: CASSLQGLGTDTQYF

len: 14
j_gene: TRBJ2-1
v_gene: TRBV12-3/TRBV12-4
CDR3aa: CASLRRSSYNEQFF

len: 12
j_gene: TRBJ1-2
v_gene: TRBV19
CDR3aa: CASTGDFYGYTF

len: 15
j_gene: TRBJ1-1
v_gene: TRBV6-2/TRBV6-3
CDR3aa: CASSYSQGGGTEAFF

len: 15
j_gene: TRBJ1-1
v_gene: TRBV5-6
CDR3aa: CASSSRGVANTEAFF

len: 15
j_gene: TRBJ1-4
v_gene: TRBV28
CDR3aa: CASRRQGTTNEKLFF

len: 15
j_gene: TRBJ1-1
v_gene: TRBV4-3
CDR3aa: CASSQRLFDREGAFF

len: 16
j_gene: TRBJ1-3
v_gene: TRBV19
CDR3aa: CASSTRQFGSGNTIYF

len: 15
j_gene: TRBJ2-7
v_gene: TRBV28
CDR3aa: CASSSGQGRSYEQYF

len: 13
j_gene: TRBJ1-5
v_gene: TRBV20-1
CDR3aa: CSASTGVHQPQHF

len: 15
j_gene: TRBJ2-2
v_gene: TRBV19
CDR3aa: CASSSGREVTGELFF

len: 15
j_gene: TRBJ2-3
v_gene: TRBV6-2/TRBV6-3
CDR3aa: CASSYSGGASDTQYF

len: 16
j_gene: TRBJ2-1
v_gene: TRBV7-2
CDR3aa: CASSSASGATYNEQFF

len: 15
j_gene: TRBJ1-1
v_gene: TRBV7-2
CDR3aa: CASSSRGDSNTEAFF

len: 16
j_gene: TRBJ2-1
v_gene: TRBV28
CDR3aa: CASSIALQGTYNEQFF

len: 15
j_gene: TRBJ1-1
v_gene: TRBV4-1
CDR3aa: CASSLAGSLRGEAFF

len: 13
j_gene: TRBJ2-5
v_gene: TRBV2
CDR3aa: CASSEAGLETQYF

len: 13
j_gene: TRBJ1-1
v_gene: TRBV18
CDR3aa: CASLGTANTEAFF

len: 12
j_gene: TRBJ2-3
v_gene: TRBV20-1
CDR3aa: CSAKASTDTQYF

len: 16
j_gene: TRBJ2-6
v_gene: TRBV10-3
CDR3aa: CAISERAVTGANVLTF

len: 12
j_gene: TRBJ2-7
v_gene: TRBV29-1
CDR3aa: CSTWGQTYEQYF

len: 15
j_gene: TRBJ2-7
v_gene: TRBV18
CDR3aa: CASSPRAGVIYEQYF

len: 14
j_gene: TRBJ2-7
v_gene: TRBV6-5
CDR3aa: CASSPGTRGGEQYF

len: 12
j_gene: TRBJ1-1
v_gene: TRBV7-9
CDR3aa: CASSLQGAEAFF